This TCR beta chain was sequenced during a study of response to subunit inactivated influenza vaccine. Study-wide results and limits: The authors offered the suggestion that each seasonal influenza vaccination recruits few new T cells.

About this clonotype itself: Its antigen is still unknown.

CDR3 length equals 16 residues. Looked up from germline, CDR1 is SGHTA and CDR2 is FQGNSA. V was clipped by 6 bases and J by 4 bases; unmatched bases: 5. TCRdb ran MiXCR on the RT-PCR reads and lists one entry per CDR3 protein. This sample has about 780,000 distinct CDR3 sequences, with less than 20% found just once. The specimen comprised PBMCs from blood, sampled 5 days after vaccination. This clonotype was sampled from a man over 45 who received an inactivated influenza vaccine. This chain connects TRBV7-2 to TRBJ2-5; 16 bases fit TRBD2. CDR3 loop: CASRKGLAGGAETQYF. The CDR3 bases are TGTGCCAGCAGAAAGGGACTAGCGGGGGGGGCAGAGACCCAGTACTTC.